The rows below give T cell receptor beta chains drawn from one sample of a study of T cells after yellow fever vaccination. TCRdb fed the 5' RACE reads into MiXCR, producing one record per CDR3 protein. The sample has 200,000 to 300,000 distinct CDR3 sequences, roughly 3.7% seen once. The material was PBMCs, obtained 15 days after the yellow fever booster vaccination. The receptor set was obtained from a man aged 18 to 29 who received the YFV17D yellow fever vaccine. CDR3s include the opening cysteine and the closing phenylalanine or tryptophan. The D gene is left open where the match is weak. The size entry is marked missing in some rows and otherwise reads once, few, many or a size class.

D gene: TRBD2
J gene: TRBJ2-3
clone size: many
V gene: TRBV10-3
CDR3 DNA: TGTGCCATCAGTGGGCAGCGGGGGGGCCCGACAGATACGCAGTATTTT
CDR3 protein: CAISGQRGGPTDTQYF

D gene: NA
J gene: TRBJ2-3
clone size: many
V gene: TRBV12-3/TRBV12-4
CDR3 DNA: TGTGCCAGCAGGCCTACCAGTGGAGGAGATACGCAGTATTTT
CDR3 protein: CASRPTSGGDTQYF

D gene: TRBD1
J gene: TRBJ2-2
clone size: many
V gene: TRBV10-3
CDR3 DNA: TGTGCCATCAGTCCCCAGGGACAGGCGAACACCGGGGAGCTGTTTTTT
CDR3 protein: CAISPQGQANTGELFF

D gene: TRBD2
J gene: TRBJ2-1
clone size: many
V gene: TRBV6-5
CDR3 DNA: TGTGCCAGCAGTAATGGCCGGACTAGCGGGGGGTACGACCGATACAATGAGCAGTTCTTC
CDR3 protein: CASSNGRTSGGYDRYNEQFF

D gene: NA
J gene: TRBJ1-1
clone size: many
V gene: TRBV6-2/TRBV6-3
CDR3 DNA: TGTGCCAGCAGTTACTCAGGGGGCACTGAAGCTTTCTTT
CDR3 protein: CASSYSGGTEAFF

D gene: TRBD2
J gene: TRBJ2-2
clone size: many
V gene: TRBV7-2
CDR3 DNA: TGTGCCAGCAGCTTAACTAGCGGTCCCCCCGGGGAGCTGTTTTTT
CDR3 protein: CASSLTSGPPGELFF

D gene: TRBD2
J gene: TRBJ2-1
clone size: many
V gene: TRBV12-3/TRBV12-4
CDR3 DNA: TGTGCCAGCAGTTTGACACTAGCGAGGATGAATGAGCAGTTCTTC
CDR3 protein: CASSLTLARMNEQFF

D gene: TRBD1
J gene: TRBJ2-6
clone size: many
V gene: TRBV27
CDR3 DNA: TGTGCCAGCAGTTTGTTACAGGGGGCGAAACCTGGGGCCAACGTCCTGACTTTC
CDR3 protein: CASSLLQGAKPGANVLTF

D gene: NA
J gene: TRBJ1-1
clone size: many
V gene: TRBV7-9
CDR3 DNA: TGTGCCAGCAGCTTTACCGCGAACACTGAAGCTTTCTTT
CDR3 protein: CASSFTANTEAFF

D gene: TRBD2
J gene: TRBJ2-3
clone size: many
V gene: TRBV12-3/TRBV12-4
CDR3 DNA: TGTGCCAGCAGTTTACTAGCGGGCACAGATACGCAGTATTTT
CDR3 protein: CASSLLAGTDTQYF

D gene: TRBD1
J gene: TRBJ1-5
clone size: many
V gene: TRBV5-1
CDR3 DNA: TGCGCCAGCAGCTTGACAGGGGGATCAAGCAATCAGCCCCAGCATTTT
CDR3 protein: CASSLTGGSSNQPQHF

D gene: NA
J gene: TRBJ1-1
clone size: many
V gene: TRBV20-1
CDR3 DNA: TGCAGTCTCGGGGGTACTGAAGCTTTCTTT
CDR3 protein: CSLGGTEAFF

D gene: TRBD1
J gene: TRBJ1-4
clone size: many
V gene: TRBV20-1
CDR3 DNA: TGCAGTGCTAGAATCACAGGGGGCAGGGCTCGGGAAAAACTGTTTTTT
CDR3 protein: CSARITGGRAREKLFF

D gene: TRBD2
J gene: TRBJ2-7
clone size: many
V gene: TRBV7-6
CDR3 DNA: TGTGCCACGGGAGGTGGAAGCTCCTACGAGCAGTACTTC
CDR3 protein: CATGGGSSYEQYF

D gene: NA
J gene: TRBJ1-1
clone size: many
V gene: TRBV4-1
CDR3 DNA: TGCGCCAGCAGCCCCGGCGGGATGAACACTGAAGCTTTCTTT
CDR3 protein: CASSPGGMNTEAFF

D gene: TRBD2
J gene: TRBJ2-5
clone size: NA
V gene: TRBV4-3
CDR3 DNA: TGCGCCAGCAGCCAAGAATGGTTGACTAGCGGGGGCCGATGGGAGACCCAGTACTTC
CDR3 protein: CASSQEWLTSGGRWETQYF

D gene: TRBD2
J gene: TRBJ2-1
clone size: many
V gene: TRBV7-8
CDR3 DNA: TGTGCCAGCAGCTTAGGCCGACTAGCGGGTGAGCAGTTCTTC
CDR3 protein: CASSLGRLAGEQFF

D gene: NA
J gene: TRBJ1-2
clone size: NA
V gene: TRBV29-1
CDR3 DNA: TGCAGCGTTGTAGGGGATGAGTATGGCTACACCTTC
CDR3 protein: CSVVGDEYGYTF

D gene: NA
J gene: TRBJ1-1
clone size: many
V gene: TRBV20-1
CDR3 DNA: TGCAGTGCTAGAGATCCGGGGGGCAGCAACACTGAAGCTTTCTTT
CDR3 protein: CSARDPGGSNTEAFF

D gene: NA
J gene: TRBJ2-2
clone size: many
V gene: TRBV7-9
CDR3 DNA: TGTGCCATCTCGAATGGACGCGCGAACACCGGGGAGCTGTTTTTT
CDR3 protein: CAISNGRANTGELFF

D gene: NA
J gene: TRBJ2-3
clone size: NA
V gene: TRBV12-3/TRBV12-4
CDR3 DNA: TGTGCCAGCTGTTTATCCGGGGCAGATACGCAGTATTTT
CDR3 protein: CASCLSGADTQYF

D gene: TRBD1
J gene: TRBJ1-1
clone size: many
V gene: TRBV20-1
CDR3 DNA: TGCAGTGCTAGTCCCAGGGGGAGCACTGAAGCTTTCTTT
CDR3 protein: CSASPRGSTEAFF

D gene: TRBD1
J gene: TRBJ1-1
clone size: many
V gene: TRBV5-4
CDR3 DNA: TGTGCCAGCAGCTTCGGACAGGACACTGAAGCTTTCTTT
CDR3 protein: CASSFGQDTEAFF

D gene: NA
J gene: TRBJ2-6
clone size: many
V gene: TRBV7-3
CDR3 DNA: TGTGCCAGCAGCTCCGGGGCCTCTGGGGCCAACGTCCTGACTTTC
CDR3 protein: CASSSGASGANVLTF

D gene: NA
J gene: TRBJ2-1
clone size: many
V gene: TRBV7-3
CDR3 DNA: TGTGCCAGCAGCACATCTGTCATCAGGCGCCAGCCCTACAATGAGCAGTTCTTC
CDR3 protein: CASSTSVIRRQPYNEQFF

D gene: TRBD1
J gene: TRBJ1-1
clone size: many
V gene: TRBV12-3/TRBV12-4
CDR3 DNA: TGTGCCAGCAGTCCCAGGGGGCAGGAAGCTTTCTTT
CDR3 protein: CASSPRGQEAFF

D gene: TRBD2
J gene: TRBJ2-3
clone size: many
V gene: TRBV2
CDR3 DNA: TGTGCCAGCAGCTCCCAGCGGGGGACAGATACGCAGTATTTT
CDR3 protein: CASSSQRGTDTQYF

D gene: TRBD1
J gene: TRBJ1-5
clone size: few
V gene: TRBV4-2
CDR3 DNA: TGTGCCAGCAGCCCAGCGGGGGAAACAGGGGGGGTTAAGCCCCAGCATTTT
CDR3 protein: CASSPAGETGGVKPQHF

D gene: NA
J gene: TRBJ1-5
clone size: many
V gene: TRBV28
CDR3 DNA: TGTGCCAGCAGTCCCAGAGTCCGGGGCTCAGGACAGCCCCAGCATTTT
CDR3 protein: CASSPRVRGSGQPQHF

D gene: NA
J gene: TRBJ1-6
clone size: many
V gene: TRBV14
CDR3 DNA: TGTGCCAGCAGCCAAGATTTCGGGGTCCCCTATAATTCACCCCTCCACTTT
CDR3 protein: CASSQDFGVPYNSPLHF

D gene: TRBD1
J gene: TRBJ2-5
clone size: many
V gene: TRBV25-1
CDR3 DNA: TGTGCCAGCAGTGAAGGTCGAGGGGGCGGAGAGACCCAGTACTTC
CDR3 protein: CASSEGRGGGETQYF

D gene: TRBD1
J gene: TRBJ2-1
clone size: many
V gene: TRBV12-3/TRBV12-4
CDR3 DNA: TGTGCCAGCAGCCCGGGGACAGGGGGCGCGCTCCATGAGCAGTTCTTC
CDR3 protein: CASSPGTGGALHEQFF

D gene: NA
J gene: TRBJ1-2
clone size: many
V gene: TRBV28
CDR3 DNA: TGTGCCAGCAGTATTACCGGACTAGGCTACACCTTC
CDR3 protein: CASSITGLGYTF

D gene: TRBD1
J gene: TRBJ2-3
clone size: many
V gene: TRBV7-2
CDR3 DNA: TGTGCCAGCAATTCAGGGGGCTCGGGCACAGATACGCAGTATTTT
CDR3 protein: CASNSGGSGTDTQYF

D gene: NA
J gene: TRBJ2-1
clone size: NA
V gene: TRBV6-2/TRBV6-3
CDR3 DNA: TGTGCCACTGACCAGCAGGGGGGCTCCTACAATGAGCAGTTCTTC
CDR3 protein: CATDQQGGSYNEQFF

D gene: NA
J gene: TRBJ2-7
clone size: few
V gene: TRBV5-1
CDR3 DNA: TGCGCCAGCAGCTTGGTTCCAGGGGACCTTGGGGAGCAGTACTTC
CDR3 protein: CASSLVPGDLGEQYF

D gene: NA
J gene: TRBJ1-3
clone size: NA
V gene: TRBV12-3/TRBV12-4
CDR3 DNA: TGTGCCAGCAGCCATGCCGCCGGGACTGTAGGAAACACCATATATTTT
CDR3 protein: CASSHAAGTVGNTIYF

D gene: NA
J gene: TRBJ1-2
clone size: many
V gene: TRBV25-1
CDR3 DNA: TGTGCCAGCAGTGGCCCCTCGGGGTATAACTATGGCTACACCTTC
CDR3 protein: CASSGPSGYNYGYTF

D gene: NA
J gene: TRBJ2-2
clone size: many
V gene: TRBV7-3
CDR3 DNA: TGTGCCAGCAGCTTATCGTCTTCAGGCACCGGGGAGCTGTTTTTT
CDR3 protein: CASSLSSSGTGELFF

D gene: NA
J gene: TRBJ1-1
clone size: many
V gene: TRBV6-5
CDR3 DNA: TGTGCCAGCAGGGACCCGATCGGGACTGAAGCTTTCTTT
CDR3 protein: CASRDPIGTEAFF

D gene: NA
J gene: TRBJ2-7
clone size: many
V gene: TRBV7-2
CDR3 DNA: TGTGCCAGCAGCTTAGTCCCAGGCATAAGCTCCTACGAGCAGTACTTC
CDR3 protein: CASSLVPGISSYEQYF

D gene: NA
J gene: TRBJ1-6
clone size: many
V gene: TRBV21-1
CDR3 DNA: TGTGCCAGCAGCAATCTTCTCTGGGACCAGGGCGCACCCCTCCACTTT
CDR3 protein: CASSNLLWDQGAPLHF

D gene: NA
J gene: TRBJ1-2
clone size: few
V gene: TRBV7-2
CDR3 DNA: TGTGCCAGCAGCTCTTCCTACAGGGAAGGCTACACCTTC
CDR3 protein: CASSSSYREGYTF

D gene: NA
J gene: TRBJ1-3
clone size: many
V gene: TRBV9
CDR3 DNA: TGTGCCAGCAGCTCCCTAGGTCCAGGGGCCGGAGGAAACACCATATATTTT
CDR3 protein: CASSSLGPGAGGNTIYF

D gene: NA
J gene: TRBJ1-6
clone size: many
V gene: TRBV20-1
CDR3 DNA: TGCAGTGCTAGGTTGGGGGGGCATGGGAATTCACCCCTCCACTTT
CDR3 protein: CSARLGGHGNSPLHF

D gene: NA
J gene: TRBJ2-5
clone size: many
V gene: TRBV3-1
CDR3 DNA: TGTGCCAGCAGCCAAGCGAGGACTATCCAAGAGACCCAGTACTTC
CDR3 protein: CASSQARTIQETQYF

D gene: NA
J gene: TRBJ1-1
clone size: many
V gene: TRBV12-3/TRBV12-4
CDR3 DNA: TGTGCCAGCGAACCACAAGGCACTGAAGCTTTCTTT
CDR3 protein: CASEPQGTEAFF

D gene: NA
J gene: TRBJ2-7
clone size: many
V gene: TRBV19
CDR3 DNA: TGTGCCAGTAGTACGGACCTTTCCTACGAGCAGTACTTC
CDR3 protein: CASSTDLSYEQYF

D gene: TRBD2
J gene: TRBJ2-1
clone size: many
V gene: TRBV20-1
CDR3 DNA: TGCAGTGCTAGAGTTGGACTAGCGGGTGGCAATGAGCAGTTCTTC
CDR3 protein: CSARVGLAGGNEQFF

D gene: TRBD1
J gene: TRBJ1-4
clone size: many
V gene: TRBV20-1
CDR3 DNA: TGCAGTGCTCATTATTTTTCAGGGGGCGCGGTATATGGAAAACTGTTTTTT
CDR3 protein: CSAHYFSGGAVYGKLFF

D gene: NA
J gene: TRBJ1-6
clone size: many
V gene: TRBV12-3/TRBV12-4
CDR3 DNA: TGTGCCAGCAACCGGGAGCGTTCGAGCTCCTATAATTCACCCCTCCACTTT
CDR3 protein: CASNRERSSSYNSPLHF

D gene: TRBD2
J gene: TRBJ2-1
clone size: many
V gene: TRBV20-1
CDR3 DNA: TGCAGTGCTAGAGGCCCCTGGGACTACTACAATGAGCAGTTCTTC
CDR3 protein: CSARGPWDYYNEQFF

D gene: NA
J gene: TRBJ1-6
clone size: many
V gene: TRBV7-9
CDR3 DNA: TGTGCCACCCAGACAGACAGTAATTCACCCCTCCACTTT
CDR3 protein: CATQTDSNSPLHF

D gene: NA
J gene: TRBJ1-1
clone size: many
V gene: TRBV5-1
CDR3 DNA: TGCGCCAGCAGCCCCTTAGAGCAGCGGGGGAACACTGAAGCTTTCTTT
CDR3 protein: CASSPLEQRGNTEAFF

D gene: NA
J gene: TRBJ1-3
clone size: many
V gene: TRBV3-1
CDR3 DNA: TGTGCCAGCAGCCAGATCGGACATAGTCGAAACACCATATATTTT
CDR3 protein: CASSQIGHSRNTIYF